This TCR beta chain originates from a study of blood T cell repertoires in COVID-19. Across the study: There were acute and convalescent COVID-19 samples, and they came from the United States, Italy and Spain. Sources were T cells, B-cell-depleted T cells, or PBMCs; the material itself was cDNA or gDNA.

Original data processing: Reference gene primers were amplified, and this amplification served to estimate nucleated cell counts. Clones were read by immunoSEQ multiplex PCR, and TCRdb kept only the in-frame ones, dropping some. The V and J calls and clone size were taken over from that table, and D and trimming were inferred from the DNA. The sample holds 250,000 to 350,000 clones, around 90% seen once. There are 15 residues in the CDR3. The V gene's germline CDR1 is SGHDT and CDR2 YYEEEE. Germline trimming cut 3 bases from V and 4 bases from J; bases unmatched to any gene: 5. The gene calls are TRBV5-6 and TRBJ1-2; 11 bases are shared with TRBD1. The sequenced material came from peripheral blood. The receptor comes from a woman aged 45 to 65 who had recovered from COVID-19. CDR3 region: CASSSDRGRLYGYTF. DNA of the CDR3: TGTGCCAGCAGCTCGGACAGGGGGCGCCTCTATGGCTACACCTTC.